This T cell receptor beta chain was observed in a study of T-cell memory formation after mild COVID-19. 5'RACE with constant-segment primers built TCRalpha and TCRbeta cDNA libraries with UMIs. TCRdb reprocessed the 5' RACE reads with MiXCR, giving one entry per CDR3 protein. The table lists some 300,000 distinct CDR3 sequences, 20% to 25% of them singletons, with under 25% in the top ten. Deletions cut 0 bases from V and 5 bases from J, with 13 bases between. Germline V gives CDR1 SQVTM, CDR2 ANQGSEA. The CDR3 contains 14 residues. The TCR was taken from a man aged 18 to 29 who had mild COVID-19 (a few samples of this study predate the infection). Cell type and time point are not known. Sequencing used PBMCs or a T cell subset sorted from them (not recorded which). V is TRBV29-1 and J is TRBJ2-5; no definite D call. CDR3 DNA: TGCAGCGTTGAAGAGGCAGGTCACGGTGAGACCCAGTACTTC. Its protein product is CSVEEAGHGETQYF.